Listed here are 20 T cell receptor beta chains from one sample, sequenced in a study of T cell responses to AZD1222 COVID-19 vaccine. TCRdb's table, derived via immunoSEQ multiplex PCR, lists solely in-frame clones and lacks some. Seen here are roughly 120,000 clones, 94% observed once, and the top ten hold 2.5% to 3.5%. This material consisted of peripheral blood, taken 28 days after the second AZD1222 dose. The source is an adult who received the AZD1222 COVID-19 vaccine.

The chain employs TRBV5-1 and TRBJ1-1, with no clear D. Germline V gives CDR1 SGHRS, CDR2 YFSETQ. This CDR3 has 13 residues. Trimming took 2 bases from V and 11 from J, leaving 16 bases between them. CDR3 nucleotides: TGCGCCAGCAGCTTCATCCAGGCGGGGAGGGCTTTCTTT. Translated, it gives CASSFIQAGRAFF.

The chain employs TRBV28 and TRBJ1-2; D not certain. CDR1 and CDR2 (germline): MDHEN, SYDVKM. The V gene lost 2 bases and the J gene lost 7 bases, with 20 bases spanning the gap. CDR3 length equals 16 residues. The CDR3 bases are TGTGCCAGCAGTTTACTCTATACGCTAACGGTAATTGGCTACACCTTC. Protein sequence: CASSLLYTLTVIGYTF.

This clone was picked up a small number of times. The chain links TRBV11-2 to TRBJ2-7; TRBD2 is a possible D gene (7 bases). Germline V CDR1 and CDR2: SGHAT, FQNNGV. The CDR3 covers 12 residues. With 8 bases removed from V and 7 bases from J, the gap between germline ends came to 15 bases. In DNA, the CDR3 is TGTGCCAGCTCCGGGGGGCGGAATGAGCAGTACTTC. This translates into CASSGGRNEQYF. Drawing the rest from reference TRBV11-2 and TRBJ2-7, the complete variable domain is EAGVAQSPRYKIIEKRQSVAFWCNPISGHATLYWYQQILGQGPKLLIQFQNNGVVDDSQLPKDRFSAERLKGVDSTLKIQPAKLEDSAVYLCASSGGRNEQYFGPGTRLTVT.

The gene calls are TRBV2 and TRBJ1-5; D uncertain. This CDR3 is 15 amino acids long. The germline V and J ends were trimmed by 4 bases and 4 bases, with 14 bases remaining between them. In germline, CDR1 is SNHLY, CDR2 FYNNEI. The CDR3 sequence: CASSAPVGRNQPQHF. The CDR3 DNA follows: TGTGCCAGCAGTGCACCGGTTGGAAGAAATCAGCCCCAGCATTTT. The full variable domain, with the rest looked up from reference TRBV2 and TRBJ1-5, is EPEVTQTPSHQVTQMGQEVILRCVPISNHLYFYWYRQILGQKVEFLVSFYNNEISEKSEIFDDQFSVERPDGSNFTLKIRSTKLEDSAMYFCASSAPVGRNQPQHFGDGTRLSIL.

The count of this clone is one. The genes are TRBV10-1 and TRBJ1-1; D not resolved. V gave up 6 bases and J gave up 1 base, with 9 bases separating them. The length of the CDR3 is 13 residues. The germline CDR1 and CDR2 sequences are WNHNN and SYGVQD (reference sequence). In nucleotides, the CDR3 is TGCGCCAGCAGCTTAAATAGGAACACTGAAGCTTTCTTT. Translation: CASSLNRNTEAFF.

The CDR3 coding sequence is TGTGCCAGCAGCTCTAGGGAATGGGATGAAAAACTGTTTTTT. Protein: CASSSREWDEKLFF. The chain uses TRBV7-9 and TRBJ1-4; the D is unclear. V was trimmed by 4 bases and J by 6 bases, leaving 12 bases between them. The CDR3 has 14 residues. Germline V gives CDR1 SEHNR, CDR2 FQNEAQ (reference sequence).

The CDR3 DNA reads as TGTGCCAGCAGCCCCCTTGTGGGACAGGGCACAATCACGCAGTATTTT. Protein product: CASSPLVGQGTITQYF. The chain has TRBV7-2 and TRBJ2-3; TRBD1 aligns across 9 bases. This CDR3 contains 16 residues. J was trimmed by 9 bases and V by 5 bases; bases with no gene match: 15. In germline, CDR1 is SGHTA, CDR2 FQGNSA.

This clone occurred once. In DNA form, the CDR3 reads TGCGCCAGCAGCTTGGCCGGGGGTTTCGCAGATACGCAGTATTTT. Protein: CASSLAGGFADTQYF. V is TRBV5-1 and J is TRBJ2-3; D might be TRBD2 (6 bases). Germline values: CDR1 SGHRS, CDR2 YFSETQ. The CDR3 totals 15 residues. V was trimmed by 0 bases and J by 4 bases, leaving 12 bases between them.

The chain combines TRBV4-1 with TRBJ1-5; tentatively, D is TRBD1 (5 bases). V shed 0 bases and J shed 0 bases, with 12 bases lying between them. This CDR3 spans 17 amino acids. Germline V lookup: CDR1 MGHRA, CDR2 YSYEKL. In nucleotides, the CDR3 is TGCGCCAGCAGCCAAGATCCGCCAGGGTATAGCAATCAGCCCCAGCATTTT. It is translated as CASSQDPPGYSNQPQHF.

The V and J genes are TRBV29-1 and TRBJ2-7; TRBD1 might be the D (6 bases). The CDR3 totals 13 residues. Germline-derived CDR1 and CDR2 are SQVTM and ANQGSEA. Trimming shortened V by 4 bases and J by 0 bases, and 10 bases separated the two germline ends. CDR3 nucleotides: TGCAGCGTTGCTCAGGGGAACTCCTACGAGCAGTACTTC. This encodes CSVAQGNSYEQYF.

This chain links TRBV13 with TRBJ1-4; 9 nucleotides align to TRBD1. The ends lost 6 bases at V and 4 bases at J; junction bases unmatched: 3. The CDR3 is 14 residues long. Germline CDR1 reads PRHDT; CDR2 reads FYEKMQ (reference sequence). CDR3 amino acids: CASRTGGLNEKLFF. The DNA of the CDR3 is TGTGCCAGCAGGACAGGGGGGCTTAATGAAAAACTGTTTTTT.

The rearrangement uses TRBV3-1 (or the pseudogene TRBV3-2) and TRBJ2-1; 7 positions agree with TRBD1. The CDR3 contains 11 residues. The germline V gene has CDR1 LGHDT and CDR2 YNNKEL (reference sequence). The ends lost 4 bases at V and 15 bases at J; junction bases unmatched: 6. The CDR3 DNA sequence: TGTGCCAGCAGCCGATCCGGGACAGCGTTCTTC. Translated, it gives CASSRSGTAFF.

This sequence joins TRBV7-7 and TRBJ1-4; the D is unclear. The germline gives CDR1 SSHAT, CDR2 FNYEAQ (reference sequence). The CDR3 has 12 residues. With 1 base removed from V and 8 bases from J, the gap between germline ends came to 5 bases. Here the CDR3 DNA reads TGTGCCAGCAGCTTAGATGGCGAAAAACTGTTTTTT. It translates to CASSLDGEKLFF.

This clone has only a few counts. The chain carries TRBV7-6 and TRBJ1-4; 8 bases align to TRBD1. V dropped 0 bases and J dropped 8; count of bases not matched to a gene: 8. The length of the CDR3 is 16 residues. The germline CDR1 and CDR2 sequences are SGHVS and FNYEAQ. Here the CDR3 reads CASSLANQGAGEKLFF. DNA for the CDR3: TGTGCCAGCAGCTTAGCCAACCAGGGGGCGGGCGAAAAACTGTTTTTT.

V gene TRBV4-2 combines with J gene TRBJ1-1; D remains ambiguous. This CDR3 spans 13 amino acids. Per the germline V gene, CDR1 is LGHNA and CDR2 is YNFKEQ. Trimming cost V 5 bases and J 1 base, with 8 bases left between them. CDR3 bases: TGTGCCAGCAGCATTGACACGAACACTGAAGCTTTCTTT. This sequence encodes CASSIDTNTEAFF.

This clone was counted once. The gene calls are TRBV19 and TRBJ1-5; 10 bases match TRBD1. Trimming at V came to 5 bases and at J to 1 base, leaving 11 bases not matched to a gene. CDR1 and CDR2 from the germline V gene are LNHDA and SQIVND (reference sequence). This CDR3 has 18 residues. The CDR3 nucleotides are TGTGCCAGTAGTCCGAGACAGGGGGCTTCGATGAGCAATCAGCCCCAGCATTTT. This codes for CASSPRQGASMSNQPQHF.

The rearrangement links TRBV11-2 to TRBJ2-7, with D perhaps given as TRBD1 or TRBD2 (6 bases each). V lost 5 bases and J 2 bases, leaving 16 bases between the germline ends. This CDR3 is built from 15 residues. Germline CDR1 reads SGHAT; CDR2 reads FQNNGV. In DNA, the CDR3 is TGTGCCAGCAGCGATCCTCGGGGGCGGCCCTACGAGCAGTACTTC. Encoded protein: CASSDPRGRPYEQYF.

The genes are TRBV7-9 and TRBJ2-2; TRBD1 aligns across 7 bases. The CDR3 totals 16 residues. V lost 5 bases and J lost 0; bases outside the gene matches: 6. Germline V gene lookup returns CDR1 SEHNR and CDR2 FQNEAQ (reference sequence). CDR3 DNA sequence: TGTGCCAGCAGCCCTGGGACAGAATCGAACACCGGGGAGCTGTTTTTT. Encoded protein: CASSPGTESNTGELFF.

This sequence joins TRBV7-9 and TRBJ2-7; the D gene could be TRBD1 or TRBD2 (5 bases each). The CDR3 has 15 residues. In germline, CDR1 is SEHNR, CDR2 FQNEAQ (reference sequence). V was clipped by 7 bases and J by 7 bases, with 23 bases between them. The CDR3 DNA is TGTGCCAGCACCCCTCCGGGACGAGAGGGTCTTGAGCAGTACTTC. Protein sequence: CASTPPGREGLEQYF. The full variable domain, rest sourced from reference TRBV7-9 and TRBJ2-7, is DTGVSQNPRHKITKRGQNVTFRCDPISEHNRLYWYRQTLGQGPEFLTYFQNEAQLEKSRLLSDRFSAERPKGSFSTLEIQRTEQGDSAMYLCASTPPGREGLEQYFGPGTRLTVT.

The chain is built from TRBV4-1 and TRBJ2-7; 8 bases align to TRBD2. Looked up from germline, CDR1 is MGHRA and CDR2 is YSYEKL. V lost 4 bases and J lost 3; bases outside the gene matches: 11. The length of the CDR3 is 16 residues. The CDR3 DNA follows: TGCGCCAGCAGCCTCTCCGGGGGGGCCTCAAGCTACGAGCAGTACTTC. The encoded protein is CASSLSGGASSYEQYF.